This passage covers 27 T cell receptor beta chains from one sample sequenced in a study of regulatory T cells in long-lasting Graves disease (dated by TCRdb to about 2021). The time point label on this specimen signifies: newly diagnosed GD, antithyroid drugs for less than 3 months. For both TCR sequencing and RNA sequencing, RNA was extracted from PBMCs using TRIzol. Libraries were constructed by multiplex PCR. Data came from an Illumina HiSeq 4000. To build TCR beta libraries, CDR3 regions were amplified by Arm-PCR using iRepertoire HTBI primers. The public reads were reprocessed in TCRdb via fastp at Q25 and MiXCR, keeping in-frame beta chains. Rows with one shared CDR3 protein collapse into an entry with the most common genes and DNA. The sample table lists 450,000 to 700,000 distinct CDR3 sequences, approximately 13% of them with a count of one. About 10% of the sample belongs to the ten largest clones.

This sample was shared with a second study, whose subject was T cells in Graves' hyperthyroidism and ophthalmopathy.

The sample consisted of peripheral blood mononuclear cells (PBMCs), taken at new diagnosis, from a patient treated with antithyroid drugs. Receptors originate from a man aged 30 to 39 with Graves disease. Donor details come from another sample of the same person, matched by shared clones.

Many counts were recorded for this clonotype. This chain uses TRBV7-9 with TRBJ2-7, with no clear D. Germline loops: CDR1 SEHNR, CDR2 FQNEAQ (reference sequence). The CDR3 sequence is 13 residues long. Trimming removed 7 bases from V and 3 bases from J, with 13 bases in between. The CDR3 is CASNPVSHYEQYF. The CDR3 DNA follows: TGTGCCAGCAACCCGGTCAGCCACTACGAGCAGTACTTC.

This clonotype has just a few counts. The CDR3 DNA reads as TGTGCCAGCAGCCAAGAGGGGAGGGACAGGGGGCGCAGGCAGTACTTC. Protein product: CASSQEGRDRGRRQYF. The rearrangement uses TRBV3-1 and TRBJ2-7; 12 bases are shared with TRBD1. CDR3 length: 16 amino acids. CDR1 and CDR2 from the germline V gene are LGHDT and YNNKEL (reference sequence). J was trimmed by 9 bases and V by 0 bases; bases with no gene match: 9.

This clonotype was counted ten times or more. This chain joins TRBV11-2 and TRBJ2-7; no firm D call. This CDR3 is 13 amino acids long. The germline gives CDR1 SGHAT, CDR2 FQNNGV. Trimming stripped 6 bases from V and 3 bases from J, with 12 bases between. Written as DNA, the CDR3 is TGTGCCAGCAGTTCCACTCCGAGCTACGAGCAGTACTTC. It encodes CASSSTPSYEQYF.

The chain is built from TRBV18 and TRBJ1-2, with D unresolved. CDR1 is KGHSH and CDR2 is LQKENI in the germline V gene. The germline V and J ends were trimmed by 0 bases and 7 bases, with 15 bases remaining between them. This CDR3 contains 15 residues. For the CDR3, the DNA is TGTGCCAGCTCACCACCAGGTTCGGGCCGGAGTGGCTACACCTTC. Amino acids: CASSPPGSGRSGYTF.

The V gene is TRBV20-1, the J gene TRBJ2-1; 8 bases are a match to TRBD1. The CDR3 extends over 13 amino acids. V was pared by 0 bases and J by 5 bases, with 0 bases of the junction left unmatched. Germline V gene lookup returns CDR1 DFQATT and CDR2 SNEGSKA (reference sequence). The CDR3 DNA is TGCAGTGCTAGAGAGGACAGGGACAATGAGCAGTTCTTC. Encoded protein: CSAREDRDNEQFF.

This clonotype has at least ten counts. The rearrangement joins TRBV27 to TRBJ1-2; D is unresolved. Trimming left V 9 bases short and J 0 bases short, with 11 bases between. The germline V gene has CDR1 MNHEY and CDR2 SMNVEV (reference sequence). The CDR3 sequence is 13 residues long. The CDR3 sequence: CASAVSANYGYTF. In DNA, the CDR3 is TGTGCCAGTGCCGTTTCAGCTAACTATGGCTACACCTTC.

For this clonotype: Given a much more abundant clone one base away, this may be a read error. The V call is TRBV27, the J call TRBJ2-7; 7 nucleotides align to TRBD1. Per germline, CDR1 MNHEY and CDR2 SMNVEV (reference sequence). The CDR3 is 14 residues long. The CDR3 DNA reads as TGTGCCAACAGTTTCTTGGACAGGATCTACGAGCAGTACTTC. It codes for CANSFLDRIYEQYF.

This clonotype was recorded a few times. The CDR3, as DNA: TGCGCCAGCAGCGGGACAGGTTCAGCGCGGGCCTCCTACGAGCAGTACTTC. It codes for CASSGTGSARASYEQYF. The chain has TRBV5-1 and TRBJ2-7, with 8 bases fitting TRBD1. The V segment lost 4 bases and the J segment 0 bases; nucleotides outside the gene matches: 12. Germline loops: CDR1 SGHRS, CDR2 YFSETQ. The CDR3 has 17 residues.

The chain joins TRBV20-1 to TRBJ1-5, with unresolved D. Germline V gene lookup returns CDR1 DFQATT and CDR2 SNEGSKA (reference sequence). V gave up 6 bases and J gave up 7 bases, with 19 bases separating them. The CDR3 is 14 amino acids. DNA for the CDR3: TGCAGTGCCATCAGTACCCCACGGATGCAGCCCCAGCATTTT. It encodes CSAISTPRMQPQHF.

This chain uses TRBV5-6 with TRBJ1-5; possible D gene TRBD1, 6 bases. This CDR3 spans 13 amino acids. Deletions cut 0 bases from V and 8 bases from J, with 9 bases between. CDR1 and CDR2 (germline): SGHDT, YYEEEE. CDR3 DNA sequence: TGTGCCAGCAGCTTGGGGGCAGGGGAGCCCCAGCATTTT. Its protein is CASSLGAGEPQHF.

This clonotype has ten or more counts. The CDR3 nucleotides read TGTGCCAGCAGTTTAGCGTTGGGGGGGAATTCACCCCTCCACTTT. Translating gives CASSLALGGNSPLHF. This chain joins TRBV12-3 or TRBV12-4 and TRBJ1-6; D might be TRBD1 (5 bases). The length of the CDR3 is 15 residues. V gave up 0 bases and J gave up 7 bases, with 10 bases separating them.

The gene calls are TRBV5-1 and TRBJ1-1; no clear D gene. Trimming removed 3 bases at V and 2 bases at J, with 14 bases between. The CDR3 contains 15 residues. Per germline, CDR1 SGHRS and CDR2 YFSETQ. CDR3 coding DNA: TGCGCCAGCAGCTCGACCGACCGAATAAACACTGAAGCTTTCTTT. This translates into CASSSTDRINTEAFF.

The table lists this clonotype with many counts. The J gene is TRBJ2-5, the V gene TRBV30; D unclear. The CDR3 length is 11 residues. V was trimmed by 2 bases and J by 7 bases, leaving 8 bases between them. The germline gives CDR1 GTSNPN, CDR2 SVGIG (reference sequence). The CDR3 DNA reads as TGTGCCTGGAGTACCGAAGGGACCCAGTACTTC. It specifies CAWSTEGTQYF.

This clonotype was recorded at least ten times. The chain recombines TRBV12-3 or TRBV12-4 with TRBJ2-2; possible D gene TRBD2, 6 bases. V was clipped by 4 bases and J by 3 bases, with 15 bases between them. The CDR3 spans 16 residues. The CDR3 here is CASSWGRRGYTGELFF. The CDR3 DNA is TGTGCCAGCAGTTGGGGACGCCGGGGGTACACCGGGGAGCTGTTTTTT.

In this sample, this clonotype turned up many times. The DNA of the CDR3 is TGTGCCAGCAGCTTAGTAGTTTCGAGCACAGATACGCAGTATTTT. Translated: CASSLVVSSTDTQYF. The chain carries TRBV7-8 and TRBJ2-3; D remains unclear. The CDR3 spans 15 residues. Per the germline V gene, CDR1 is SGHVS and CDR2 is FQNEAQ. The V end lost 1 base, the J end lost 0 bases, and 8 bases lay between the germline ends.

This clonotype occurred a few times. The chain carries TRBV5-1 and TRBJ1-2; D unresolved. This CDR3 comprises 12 residues. V was cut by 1 base and J by 6 bases, with 7 bases left in between. The germline V gene encodes CDR1 SGHRS and CDR2 YFSETQ. CDR3 sequence: CASSLYSDGYTF. As DNA, the CDR3 is TGCGCCAGCAGCTTGTACTCCGATGGCTACACCTTC.

The chain carries TRBV12-5 and TRBJ2-1; D may be TRBD1 (5 bases). Germline loops: CDR1 LGHNT, CDR2 FRNRAP. Trimming shortened V by 2 bases and J by 14 bases, and 19 bases separated the two germline ends. This CDR3 comprises 14 residues. In nucleotides, the CDR3 is TGTGCTAGTGGTTTGCCATCCGACAGCTCCTCAGAGTTCTTC. Amino acids: CASGLPSDSSSEFF.

This clonotype was recorded at least ten times. The junction and the germline gene differ at one end; a read error may be behind it. The chain uses TRBV5-1 and TRBJ2-7; 9 bases match TRBD2. This CDR3 is built from 14 residues. Germline CDR1 is SGHRS and CDR2 is YFSETQ. For the CDR3, the DNA is TGTGCCAGCTCACCAGGGACTAGCCTTTACGAGCAGTACTTC. As protein: CASSPGTSLYEQYF.

Many counts were recorded for this clonotype. V usage is TRBV7-9 and J usage is TRBJ2-7; TRBD1 matches at 9 bases. Germline CDR1 is SEHNR and CDR2 is FQNEAQ (reference sequence). CDR3 length: 14 residues. V lost 5 bases to trimming and J lost 7 bases; unmatched junction nucleotides: 9. CDR3 sequence reads: CASSQAGTGNEQYF. CDR3 nucleotides: TGTGCCAGCAGCCAAGCCGGGACAGGGAATGAGCAGTACTTC.

The chain is built from TRBV15 and TRBJ2-2; possibly TRBD1 for D (6 bases). V lost 1 base, J lost 0 bases, and 12 bases lay in between. CDR3 size: 17 residues. Germline CDR1 is LNHNV and CDR2 is YYDKDF (reference sequence). The CDR3 reads CATSRGRTDPNTGELFF. The CDR3 DNA sequence: TGTGCCACCAGCAGAGGCCGGACAGATCCGAACACCGGGGAGCTGTTTTTT. Together with reference TRBV15 and TRBJ2-2, the CDR3 gives the full variable domain: DAMVIQNPRYQVTQFGKPVTLSCSQTLNHNVMYWYQQKSSQAPKLLFHYYDKDFNNEADTPDNFQSRRPNTSFCFLDIRSPGLGDTAMYLCATSRGRTDPNTGELFFGEGSRLTVL.

This clonotype was counted at least ten times. V and J are TRBV27 and TRBJ2-3, with 10 bases that match TRBD1. Germline values: CDR1 MNHEY, CDR2 SMNVEV (reference sequence). This CDR3 has 17 amino acids. Trimming at V came to 8 bases and at J to 2 bases, leaving 13 bases not matched to a gene. CDR3 bases: TGTGCCAGCGGGGACCGGGACAGGGGCGATTCCACAGATACGCAGTATTTT. The encoded protein is CASGDRDRGDSTDTQYF.

This clonotype showed up many times. The chain is built from TRBV11-2 and TRBJ1-2; D not resolved. The V end lost 0 bases, the J end lost 4 bases, and 6 bases lay between the germline ends. The CDR3 contains 13 residues. Germline loops: CDR1 SGHAT, CDR2 FQNNGV. In DNA, the CDR3 is TGTGCCAGCAGCTTAGATCTGGGCTATGGCTACACCTTC. Translating gives CASSLDLGYGYTF. Combining the CDR3 with reference TRBV11-2 and TRBJ1-2 gives the whole variable domain EAGVAQSPRYKIIEKRQSVAFWCNPISGHATLYWYQQILGQGPKLLIQFQNNGVVDDSQLPKDRFSAERLKGVDSTLKIQPAKLEDSAVYLCASSLDLGYGYTFGSGTRLTVV.

This clonotype was detected many times. The chain uses TRBV5-1 and TRBJ2-3; D is undetermined. Germline V gene sequence: CDR1 SGHRS, CDR2 YFSETQ. Trimming removed 2 bases at V and 9 bases at J, with 19 bases between. This CDR3 is 15 amino acids long. CDR3 nucleotides: TGCGCCAGCAGCTTTTCCGATGGCGTCGGGCGAACGCAGTATTTT. It translates to CASSFSDGVGRTQYF.

This clonotype was seen many times. The chain carries TRBV5-5 and TRBJ2-1; 8 nucleotides align to TRBD2. The J call is in doubt because the DNA end fits TRBJ2-5 better. The CDR3 is 15 residues long. Germline loops: CDR1 SGHKS, CDR2 YYEKEE (reference sequence). The CDR3 DNA sequence: TGTGCCAGCAGCTTGGGGCGGGGGGACCAAGAGACCCAGTACTTC. Encoded protein: CASSLGRGDQETQYF.

The chain has TRBV5-1 and TRBJ2-1; maybe TRBD2 (6 bases). V was clipped by 3 bases and J by 0 bases, with 10 bases between them. This CDR3 has 15 amino acids. Germline loops: CDR1 SGHRS, CDR2 YFSETQ. In DNA form, the CDR3 reads TGCGCCAGCAGCTGGGTTAGCGGCTCCTACAATGAGCAGTTCTTC. Translation gives CASSWVSGSYNEQFF.

This clonotype was found many times. This chain joins TRBV6-5 and TRBJ2-1; perhaps D is TRBD1 or TRBD2 (6 bases each). The CDR3 runs 16 residues. Germline loops: CDR1 MNHEY, CDR2 SVGAGI. Trimming left V 2 bases short and J 5 bases short, with 16 bases between. CDR3: CASSYDRGRRNNEQFF. The CDR3 bases are TGTGCCAGCAGTTACGATCGGGGGCGACGGAACAATGAGCAGTTCTTC.

This clonotype was detected many times. This chain uses TRBV20-1 with TRBJ2-1, with a tentative D call TRBD2 (6 bases). V lost 7 bases and J lost 5, with 18 bases in between. Germline V lookup: CDR1 DFQATT, CDR2 SNEGSKA (reference sequence). This CDR3 is built from 14 residues. The CDR3 DNA reads TGCAGTGTTAACCCTAGCGAGACGGACAATGAGCAGTTCTTC. Translated, it gives CSVNPSETDNEQFF.